This T cell receptor (beta chain) stems from a study of cytomegalovirus exposure and HLA in healthy donors. Study-level findings and limits: An assumption of roughly uniform sequencing depth across donors underlay the presence/absence analyses. Rare sequences made up most TCRs, while some public TCRs were found in many donors. Later work associated 16,951 TCR beta sequences with HLA alleles at 0.05 false discovery rate.

This clone has only one observation. Its antigen remains unknown. Looked up from germline, CDR1 is WSHSY and CDR2 is SAAADI. Trimming stripped 4 bases from V and 1 base from J, with 10 bases between. The CDR3 spans 14 residues. The PCR used 60 Vbeta and 13 Jbeta primers. Here immunoSEQ multiplex PCR was the method, and the copy in TCRdb shows in-frame clones only, minus some. The sample includes around 210,000 clones, over 65% of them seen just once. This clonotype was obtained from a woman in her 30s in good health and CMV-seronegative. The chain joins TRBV10-2 to TRBJ1-1; no clear D. Material: PBMCs. The CDR3 protein is CASSAPTGNTEAFF. The CDR3 DNA is TGCGCCAGCAGTGCCCCAACCGGGAACACTGAAGCTTTCTTT.